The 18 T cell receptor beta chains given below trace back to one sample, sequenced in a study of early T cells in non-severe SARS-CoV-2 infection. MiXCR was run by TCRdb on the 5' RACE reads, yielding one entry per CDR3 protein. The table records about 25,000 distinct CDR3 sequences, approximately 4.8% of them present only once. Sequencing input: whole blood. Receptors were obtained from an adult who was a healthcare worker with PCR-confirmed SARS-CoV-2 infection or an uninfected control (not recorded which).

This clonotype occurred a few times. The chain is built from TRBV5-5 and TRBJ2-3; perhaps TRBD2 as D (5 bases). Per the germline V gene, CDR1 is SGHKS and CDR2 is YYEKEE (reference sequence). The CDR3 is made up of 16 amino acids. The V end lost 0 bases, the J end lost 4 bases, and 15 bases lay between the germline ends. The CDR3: CASSLVEAAGADTQYF. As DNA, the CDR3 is TGTGCCAGCAGCTTGGTGGAAGCGGCTGGGGCAGATACGCAGTATTTT.

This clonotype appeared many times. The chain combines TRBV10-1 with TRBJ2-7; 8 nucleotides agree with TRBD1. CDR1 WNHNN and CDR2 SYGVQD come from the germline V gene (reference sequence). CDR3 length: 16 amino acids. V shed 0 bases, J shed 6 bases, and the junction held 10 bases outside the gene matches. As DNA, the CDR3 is TGCGCCAGCAGTGAGTCCATGAGGCAGGGGGCGTGCGAGCAGTACTTC. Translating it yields CASSESMRQGACEQYF.

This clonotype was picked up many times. The DNA for the CDR3 is TGTGCCAGCAGCCAAGGGTACGAGCAGTTCTTC. Protein product: CASSQGYEQFF. V gene TRBV14 combines with J gene TRBJ2-1; D is undetermined. Between the trimmed V and J ends, which lost 1 base and 10 bases, there was a span of 5 bases. Germline V gene lookup returns CDR1 SGHDN and CDR2 FVKESK. The CDR3 covers 11 residues.

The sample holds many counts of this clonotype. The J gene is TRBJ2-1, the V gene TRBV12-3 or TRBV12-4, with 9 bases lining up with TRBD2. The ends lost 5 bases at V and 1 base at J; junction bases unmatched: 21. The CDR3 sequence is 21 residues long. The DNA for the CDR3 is TGTGCCAGCAGTCGCTCCATCGGGGTAGCGGGAGTAAGTATGTCCTACAATGAGCAGTTCTTC. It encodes CASSRSIGVAGVSMSYNEQFF.

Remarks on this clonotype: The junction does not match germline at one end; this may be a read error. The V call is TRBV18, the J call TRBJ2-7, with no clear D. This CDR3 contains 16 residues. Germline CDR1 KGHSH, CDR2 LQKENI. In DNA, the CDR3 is TGTGCCAGCTCATCACCCATCTCCGGACGGACCTACGAGCAGTACTTC. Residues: CASSSPISGRTYEQYF.

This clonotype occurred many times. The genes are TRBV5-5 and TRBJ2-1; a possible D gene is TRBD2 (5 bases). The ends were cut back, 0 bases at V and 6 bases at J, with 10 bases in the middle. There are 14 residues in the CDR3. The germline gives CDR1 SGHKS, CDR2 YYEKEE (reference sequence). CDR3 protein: CASSLASGFNEQFF. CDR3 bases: TGTGCCAGCAGCTTGGCCTCGGGGTTCAATGAGCAGTTCTTC.

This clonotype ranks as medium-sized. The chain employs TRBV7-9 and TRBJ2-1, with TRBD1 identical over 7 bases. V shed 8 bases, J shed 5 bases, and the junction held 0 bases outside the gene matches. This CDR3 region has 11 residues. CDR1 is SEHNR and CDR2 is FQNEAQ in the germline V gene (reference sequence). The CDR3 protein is CASGTDNEQFF. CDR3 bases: TGTGCCAGCGGGACAGACAATGAGCAGTTCTTC.

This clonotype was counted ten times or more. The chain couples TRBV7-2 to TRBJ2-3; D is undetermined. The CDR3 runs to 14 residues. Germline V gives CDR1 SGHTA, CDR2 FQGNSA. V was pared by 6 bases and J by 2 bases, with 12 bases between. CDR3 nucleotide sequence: TGTGCCAGCAGTTCGGCAGATTACACAGATACGCAGTATTTT. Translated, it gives CASSSADYTDTQYF. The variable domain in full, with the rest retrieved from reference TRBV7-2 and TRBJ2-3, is GAGVSQSPSNKVTEKGKDVELRCDPISGHTALYWYRQSLGQGLEFLIYFQGNSAPDKSGLPSDRFSAERTGGSVSTLTIQRTQQEDSAVYLCASSSADYTDTQYFGPGTRLTVL.

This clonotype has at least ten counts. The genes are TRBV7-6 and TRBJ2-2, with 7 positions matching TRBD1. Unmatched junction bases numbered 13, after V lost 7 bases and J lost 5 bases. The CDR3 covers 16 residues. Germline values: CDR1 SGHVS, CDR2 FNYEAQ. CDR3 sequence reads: CASTLYPGQSTGELFF. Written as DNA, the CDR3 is TGTGCCAGCACCCTATATCCGGGACAGTCTACCGGGGAGCTGTTTTTT. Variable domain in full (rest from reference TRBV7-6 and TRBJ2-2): GAGVSQSPRYKVTKRGQDVALRCDPISGHVSLYWYRQALGQGPEFLTYFNYEAQQDKSGLPNDRFSAERPEGSISTLTIQRTEQRDSAMYRCASTLYPGQSTGELFFGEGSRLTVL.

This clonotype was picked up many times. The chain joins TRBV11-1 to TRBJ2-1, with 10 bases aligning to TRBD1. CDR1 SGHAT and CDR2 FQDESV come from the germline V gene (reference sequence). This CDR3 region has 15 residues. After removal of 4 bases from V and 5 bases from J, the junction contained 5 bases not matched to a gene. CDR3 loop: CASSSGQGNDNEQFF. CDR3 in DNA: TGTGCCAGCAGCTCGGGACAGGGGAACGACAATGAGCAGTTCTTC.

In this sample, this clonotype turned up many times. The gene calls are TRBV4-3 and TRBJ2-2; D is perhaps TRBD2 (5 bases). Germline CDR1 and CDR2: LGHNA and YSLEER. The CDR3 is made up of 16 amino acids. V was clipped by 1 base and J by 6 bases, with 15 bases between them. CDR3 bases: TGCGCCAGCAGCCAAGTCCCTAACGGGGTCCCCGGGGAGCTGTTTTTT. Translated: CASSQVPNGVPGELFF.

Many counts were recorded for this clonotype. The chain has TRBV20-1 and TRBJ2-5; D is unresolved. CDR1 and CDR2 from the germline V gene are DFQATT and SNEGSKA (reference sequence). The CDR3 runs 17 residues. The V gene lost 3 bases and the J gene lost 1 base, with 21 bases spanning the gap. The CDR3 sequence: CSASEESRHFGQETQYF. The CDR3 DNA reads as TGCAGTGCTAGCGAGGAATCCCGCCATTTCGGCCAAGAGACCCAGTACTTC.

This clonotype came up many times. CDR3 region: CASSLSMGAASYNEQFF. The CDR3 nucleotides are TGTGCCAGCAGCCTATCAATGGGAGCCGCCTCCTACAATGAGCAGTTCTTC. The chain has TRBV7-3 and TRBJ2-1; TRBD2 might be the D (5 bases). Trimming took off 5 bases at V and 0 bases at J, with 17 bases between the two ends. CDR3 length: 17 amino acids. Per germline, CDR1 SGHTA and CDR2 FQGTGA.

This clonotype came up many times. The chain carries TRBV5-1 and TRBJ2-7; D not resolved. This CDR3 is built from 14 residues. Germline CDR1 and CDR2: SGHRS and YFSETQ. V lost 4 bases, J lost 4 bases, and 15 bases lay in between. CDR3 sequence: CASSVAGPTYEQYF. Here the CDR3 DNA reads TGCGCCAGCAGCGTTGCCGGGCCCACTTACGAGCAGTACTTC.

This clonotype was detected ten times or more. CDR3 DNA sequence: TGTGCCAGCAGCTCACGAGTACCCCCACAGGATGAGCAGTTCTTC. The encoded protein is CASSSRVPPQDEQFF. The rearrangement uses TRBV7-6 and TRBJ2-1; D possibly corresponds to TRBD1 (5 bases). V lost 4 bases to trimming and J lost 8 bases, with 18 bases between them. This CDR3 has 15 amino acids. CDR1 and CDR2 from the germline V gene are SGHVS and FNYEAQ. Together with reference TRBV7-6 and TRBJ2-1, the CDR3 gives the full variable domain: GAGVSQSPRYKVTKRGQDVALRCDPISGHVSLYWYRQALGQGPEFLTYFNYEAQQDKSGLPNDRFSAERPEGSISTLTIQRTEQRDSAMYRCASSSRVPPQDEQFFGPGTRLTVL.

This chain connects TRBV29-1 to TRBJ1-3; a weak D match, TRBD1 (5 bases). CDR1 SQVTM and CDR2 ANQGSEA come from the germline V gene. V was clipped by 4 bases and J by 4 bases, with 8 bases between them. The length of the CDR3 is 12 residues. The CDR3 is CSVAGIGNTIYF. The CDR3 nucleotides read TGCAGCGTTGCAGGGATCGGAAACACCATATATTTT.

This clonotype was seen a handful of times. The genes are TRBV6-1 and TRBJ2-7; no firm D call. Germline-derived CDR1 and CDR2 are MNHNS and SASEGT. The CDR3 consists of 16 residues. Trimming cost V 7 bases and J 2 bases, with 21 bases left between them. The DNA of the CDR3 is TGTGCCAGCAATCCGAGGATCGCCCTATGGCCCTACGAGCAGTACTTC. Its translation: CASNPRIALWPYEQYF.

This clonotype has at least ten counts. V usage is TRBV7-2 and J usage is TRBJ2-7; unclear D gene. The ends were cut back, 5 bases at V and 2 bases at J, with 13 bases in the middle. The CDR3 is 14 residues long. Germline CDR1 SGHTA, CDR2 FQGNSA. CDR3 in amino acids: CASSPYGPAYEQYF. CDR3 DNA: TGTGCCAGCAGCCCTTACGGGCCCGCCTACGAGCAGTACTTC. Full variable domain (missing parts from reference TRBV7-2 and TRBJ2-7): GAGVSQSPSNKVTEKGKDVELRCDPISGHTALYWYRQSLGQGLEFLIYFQGNSAPDKSGLPSDRFSAERTGGSVSTLTIQRTQQEDSAVYLCASSPYGPAYEQYFGPGTRLTVT.